This T cell receptor (beta chain) was identified during a study of blood T cells in healthy people across ages. Findings and caveats of the study: Observed TCR beta diversity showed a strong correlation with the percentage of naive T cells as measured by flow cytometry. No conclusive comparison of naive versus antigen-experienced cells was possible with unsorted PBMCs.

Primers used in a second PCR of about 7 to 11 cycles were a sample-barcoded 5' primer and a J-beta primer mix. All cDNA molecules were each tagged by a template-switch adaptor with 12 random nucleotides. Each sample yielded at least 2.5 million CDR3-containing paired-end reads. TCRdb reanalysed the 5' RACE reads using MiXCR and keeps one entry per CDR3 protein. The sample has 700,000 to 900,000 distinct CDR3 sequences, 40% to 65% seen once. Worth noting for this clonotype: Its antigen is still unknown.

The CDR3 extends over 15 amino acids. From germline, CDR1 is MNHEY and CDR2 SVGAGI. Losses at the gene ends were 5 bases for V and 6 bases for J; bases not matched to a gene: 4. Sequencing was carried out using blood. The rearrangement links TRBV6-5 to TRBJ2-1, with 13 bases that match TRBD2. The receptor's source is an elderly man in good health. CDR3 sequence (DNA): TGTGCCAGCAGTGCAACTAGCGGGAGGGTCAATGAGCAGTTCTTC. As protein: CASSATSGRVNEQFF.